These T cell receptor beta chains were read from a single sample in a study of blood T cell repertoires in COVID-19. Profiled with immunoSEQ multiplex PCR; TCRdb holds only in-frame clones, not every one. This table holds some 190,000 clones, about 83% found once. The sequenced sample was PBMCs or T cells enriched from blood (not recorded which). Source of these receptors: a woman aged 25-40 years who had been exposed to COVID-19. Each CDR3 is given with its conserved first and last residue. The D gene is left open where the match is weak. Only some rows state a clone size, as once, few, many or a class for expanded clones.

CASSQDRTSGVYEQYF | TGCGCCAGCAGCCAAGATAGAACTAGCGGGGTGTACGAGCAGTACTTC | TRBJ2-7 | few | TRBD2 | TRBV4-1
CASRGTALGDTQYF | TGTGCCAGCAGGGGGACAGCACTCGGGGATACGCAGTATTTT | TRBJ2-3 | NA | TRBD1 | TRBV19
CASSLGLPRFYEQYF | TGTGCCAGCAGCTTGGGACTACCACGATTCTACGAGCAGTACTTC | TRBJ2-7 | NA | NA | TRBV12-1
CATSGVSQGAYHEQFF | TGTGCCACCAGTGGGGTATCACAGGGGGCGTATCATGAGCAGTTCTTC | TRBJ2-1 | NA | TRBD1 | TRBV24-1
CASSHRTGGNTEAFF | TGTGCCAGCAGCCACAGGACAGGAGGAAACACTGAAGCTTTCTTT | TRBJ1-1 | once | TRBD1 | TRBV3-1/TRBV3-2
CASSLGEGASYNEQFF | TGTGCCAGCAGCTTAGGAGAGGGGGCGTCCTACAATGAGCAGTTCTTC | TRBJ2-1 | NA | TRBD1 | TRBV7-6
CASSPLDRVSEKLFF | TGTGCCAGCAGCCCCCTGGACAGGGTGAGCGAAAAACTGTTTTTT | TRBJ1-4 | NA | TRBD1 | TRBV25-1
CASSYSPPDRGFGYTF | TGTGCCAGCAGTTACTCCCCCCCGGACAGGGGATTTGGCTACACCTTC | TRBJ1-2 | NA | TRBD1 | TRBV6-5
CASSLDIAGGRRDTQYF | TGTGCCAGCAGCTTAGATATAGCGGGGGGGCGGAGAGATACGCAGTATTTT | TRBJ2-3 | NA | TRBD2 | TRBV7-2
CASSPYRDSPLHF | TGTGCCAGCAGCCCTTACAGAGACTCACCCCTCCACTTT | TRBJ1-6 | once | NA | TRBV16
CASGALRDSDQPQHF | TGTGCCAGCGGAGCTCTCCGGGACTCCGATCAGCCCCAGCATTTT | TRBJ1-5 | NA | NA | TRBV27
CASSPGTGTGELFF | TGCGCCAGCAGCCCCGGGACAGGCACCGGGGAGCTGTTTTTT | TRBJ2-2 | NA | TRBD1 | TRBV5-1
CASRTRPGYKGVETQYF | TGTGCCAGCAGAACACGCCCGGGATACAAGGGGGTAGAGACCCAGTACTTC | TRBJ2-5 | NA | NA | TRBV7-9
CASSIDPRQNTEAFF | TGTGCCAGTAGTATAGATCCAAGACAGAACACTGAAGCTTTCTTT | TRBJ1-1 | many | NA | TRBV19
CASSLSGGPGNTIYF | TGTGCCAGCAGTTTATCGGGGGGCCCTGGAAACACCATATATTTT | TRBJ1-3 | NA | NA | TRBV6-5
CASGLGGDGTYEQYF | TGTGCTAGTGGTTTGGGGGGGGACGGGACCTACGAGCAGTACTTC | TRBJ2-7 | NA | NA | TRBV12-5
CASSVERNNEQFF | TGTGCCAGCAGTGTAGAGCGTAACAATGAGCAGTTCTTC | TRBJ2-1 | NA | NA | TRBV6-4
CASSQGTGQAKNIQYF | TGTGCCAGCTCACAGGGGACAGGGCAAGCCAAAAACATTCAGTACTTC | TRBJ2-4 | NA | TRBD1 | TRBV18
CASSSEGGTNEKLFF | TGTGCCAGCAGCTCGGAAGGGGGAACTAATGAAAAACTGTTTTTT | TRBJ1-4 | once | NA | TRBV5-4
CASSPTGYDGYTF | TGTGCCAGCAGCCCGACAGGGTACGATGGCTACACCTTC | TRBJ1-2 | NA | TRBD1 | TRBV7-9
CASIKRTGGMNTEAFF | TGTGCCAGCATCAAACGGACAGGGGGCATGAACACTGAAGCTTTCTTT | TRBJ1-1 | once | TRBD1 | TRBV5-8
CASSPRVNYGYTF | TGCGCCAGCAGCCCGAGGGTGAACTATGGCTACACCTTC | TRBJ1-2 | NA | NA | TRBV4-3
CASSITTGVVAEQYF | TGTGCCAGCAGCATAACGACAGGGGTAGTGGCCGAGCAGTACTTC | TRBJ2-7 | NA | TRBD1 | TRBV7-2
CASSLGAGTEAFF | TGTGCCAGCAGCCTAGGGGCAGGGACTGAAGCTTTCTTT | TRBJ1-1 | NA | NA | TRBV7-9
CASSFLRQYEAFF | TGTGCCAGCAGCTTCCTACGACAGTATGAAGCTTTCTTT | TRBJ1-1 | NA | NA | TRBV5-6
CAWTRDRDYEQYF | TGTGCCTGGACCAGAGACAGGGACTACGAGCAGTACTTC | TRBJ2-7 | NA | TRBD1 | TRBV30
CASSLSYLSNTEAFF | TGTGCCAGCAGTTTATCGTATCTATCGAACACTGAAGCTTTCTTT | TRBJ1-1 | NA | NA | TRBV27
CASSQTSGGKDTQYF | TGTGCCAGCAGTCAGACTAGCGGGGGGAAAGATACGCAGTATTTT | TRBJ2-3 | NA | TRBD2 | TRBV7-7
CASSLKADIMNTEAFF | TGTGCCAGCAGCTTAAAGGCCGACATTATGAACACTGAAGCTTTCTTT | TRBJ1-1 | NA | NA | TRBV7-6
CASSQTSGGYEQYF | TGTGCCAGCAGCCAGACTAGCGGGGGCTACGAGCAGTACTTC | TRBJ2-7 | NA | TRBD2 | TRBV3-1/TRBV3-2
CASSFPQGPGGYTF | TGTGCCAGCAGCTTCCCACAGGGGCCGGGGGGCTACACCTTC | TRBJ1-2 | once | TRBD1 | TRBV13
CASSPPGGSGANVLTF | TGTGCCAGCTCACCACCCGGAGGCTCTGGGGCCAACGTCCTGACTTTC | TRBJ2-6 | NA | NA | TRBV18
CASSLRTGNTEAFF | TGTGCCAGCAGCCTGCGGACAGGGAACACTGAAGCTTTCTTT | TRBJ1-1 | NA | TRBD1 | TRBV5-4
CASTNSQNQPQHF | TGTGCCAGTACTAACAGCCAGAATCAGCCCCAGCATTTT | TRBJ1-5 | NA | NA | TRBV19
CASSFSQGSNQPQHF | TGTGCCAGCAGTTTTTCACAGGGTAGCAATCAGCCCCAGCATTTT | TRBJ1-5 | few | NA | TRBV6-5
CASSLGGEYQETQYF | TGCGCCAGCAGCCTCGGGGGGGAGTACCAAGAGACCCAGTACTTC | TRBJ2-5 | NA | TRBD2 | TRBV5-1
CASSIARGAPGELFF | TGTGCCAGTAGTATTGCACGGGGGGCGCCCGGGGAGCTGTTTTTT | TRBJ2-2 | NA | NA | TRBV19
CASSLGPLRGYGYTF | TGTGCCAGCAGCCTCGGCCCTCTAAGGGGCTATGGCTACACCTTC | TRBJ1-2 | NA | NA | TRBV5-6
CASKRTDANSPLHF | TGTGCCAGCAAGCGGACAGACGCCAATTCACCCCTCCACTTT | TRBJ1-6 | NA | NA | TRBV2
CASSPEYWDRGSGANVLTF | TGTGCCAGCAGCCCCGAATATTGGGACAGGGGGTCTGGGGCCAACGTCCTGACTTTC | TRBJ2-6 | few | NA | TRBV12-1
CASSVGTALEQYF | TGTGCCAGCAGTGTCGGGACAGCCCTCGAGCAGTACTTC | TRBJ2-7 | once | TRBD1 | TRBV3-1/TRBV3-2
CASSLDLQGRRPDTQYF | TGCGCCAGCAGCTTGGACCTACAGGGGCGACGACCAGATACGCAGTATTTT | TRBJ2-3 | NA | TRBD1 | TRBV5-1
CASSTGTANNQPQHF | TGTGCCAGCAGTACCGGGACAGCAAACAATCAGCCCCAGCATTTT | TRBJ1-5 | NA | TRBD1 | TRBV27
CASSPTGLVNEQFF | TGCGCCAGCAGCCCCACCGGACTAGTGAATGAGCAGTTCTTC | TRBJ2-1 | NA | TRBD2 | TRBV4-1
CASSGDFPYEQYF | TGTGCCAGCAGCGGAGACTTTCCCTACGAGCAGTACTTC | TRBJ2-7 | NA | NA | TRBV5-6